These 19 T cell receptor beta chains came from one sample sequenced in a study of cytomegalovirus exposure and HLA in healthy donors. In the PCR, 60 Vbeta and 13 Jbeta primers were used. The table came from immunoSEQ multiplex PCR; TCRdb's copy has only in-frame clones and leaves some out. The table records about 190,000 clones, around 75% of them present only once. Sequencing used PBMCs. All receptors derive from a woman in her 30s in good health and CMV-seronegative.

The chain employs TRBV21-1 and TRBJ2-7; no check of the table's D call, TRBD2, against the DNA was made. TRBV21-1 is marked as a pseudogene. The CDR3 is made up of 12 amino acids. The CDR3 loop reads CAIRDCTPEQYF. The DNA for the CDR3 is TGTGCCATCAGGGACTGCACTCCGGAGCAGTACTTC.

The chain employs TRBV9 and TRBJ2-3; 10 nucleotides line up with TRBD1. The CDR3 loop spans 15 amino acids. The ends lost 4 bases at V and 6 bases at J; junction bases unmatched: 8. Germline loops: CDR1 SGDLS, CDR2 YYNGEE. Here the CDR3 DNA reads TGTGCCAGCAGCTTCAGACAGGGGGCTGGCGATACGCAGTATTTT. Translating it yields CASSFRQGAGDTQYF.

In its sample, this clone was seen once. The V and J genes are TRBV7-2 and TRBJ2-7; 10 bases are a match to TRBD1. The junction had 13 bases not matched to a gene; V was cut back by 5 bases and J by 0 bases. Germline assignment: CDR1 SGHTA and CDR2 FQGNSA. This CDR3 has 18 residues. The CDR3 is CASSTPGQGRFSSYEQYF. The CDR3 DNA sequence: TGTGCCAGCAGCACCCCGGGACAGGGGCGATTCAGCTCCTACGAGCAGTACTTC.

V usage is TRBV18 and J usage is TRBJ2-7; 10 bases align to TRBD1. V gave up 5 bases and J gave up 5 bases; unmatched junction bases: 15. CDR3 length: 17 amino acids. The germline V gene has CDR1 KGHSH and CDR2 LQKENI. CDR3 in amino acids: CASSTFLSGTGVDEQYF. The CDR3 DNA follows: TGTGCCAGCTCAACCTTTTTATCCGGGACAGGGGTCGACGAGCAGTACTTC.

In the case of this clone: One end of the junction is discordant with germline, which a read error may explain. The V and J genes are TRBV7-9 and TRBJ1-2; a weak D match, TRBD1 (5 bases). This CDR3 comprises 16 residues. Per the germline V gene, CDR1 is SEHNR and CDR2 is FQNEAQ (reference sequence). The CDR3 reads CSSSLVTGSRNYGYTF. CDR3 DNA sequence: TGTTCCAGCAGCTTAGTCACAGGATCCCGAAACTATGGCTACACCTTC.

The gene calls are TRBV7-6 and TRBJ1-5, with a possible D match to TRBD1 (6 bases). Germline V gene lookup returns CDR1 SGHVS and CDR2 FNYEAQ. V was pared by 2 bases and J by 7 bases, with 12 bases between. This CDR3 has 14 residues. The CDR3 bases are TGTGCCAGCAGCTTATTGGGGGGGCGGCAGCCCCAGCATTTT. Protein product: CASSLLGGRQPQHF.

This clone was seen only once. This sequence joins TRBV2 and TRBJ2-3; the match to TRBD1 covers 9 bases. CDR3 length equals 14 residues. Germline CDR1 reads SNHLY; CDR2 reads FYNNEI. The V segment lost 8 bases and the J segment 9 bases; nucleotides outside the gene matches: 12. The DNA of the CDR3 is TGTGCCAGCGCCCCCCTCCTACAGGGGGCGACGCAGTATTTT. Translating gives CASAPLLQGATQYF.

This chain uses TRBV20-1 with TRBJ1-2; TRBD1 matches at 9 bases. The CDR3 runs 11 residues. The germline gives CDR1 DFQATT, CDR2 SNEGSKA (reference sequence). Trimming removed 7 bases from V and 11 bases from J; junction bases left unmatched: 8. CDR3 DNA: TGCAGTGGTCGGGACAGGGTGATGTACACCTTC. Residues: CSGRDRVMYTF.

CDR3 in DNA: TGTGCCAGCAGCTCCGGTAATAATGAAAAACTGTTTTTT. Residues: CASSSGNNEKLFF. This chain uses TRBV7-8 with TRBJ1-4; D ambiguous. Germline loops: CDR1 SGHVS, CDR2 FQNEAQ. CDR3 length: 13 amino acids. Trimming cost V 4 bases and J 4 bases, with 7 bases left between them.

The gene calls are TRBV2 and TRBJ2-7, with 9 bases fitting TRBD1. The CDR3 is 15 amino acids. CDR1 is SNHLY, CDR2 FYNNEI, per germline. V shed 3 bases, J shed 1 base, and the junction held 4 bases outside the gene matches. The CDR3 sequence is CASSESQGASYEQYF. In nucleotides, the CDR3 is TGTGCCAGCAGTGAGTCACAGGGGGCGTCCTACGAGCAGTACTTC.

The chain employs TRBV29-1 and TRBJ1-1; TRBD1 matches 8 bases. This CDR3 is 14 amino acids long. CDR1 SQVTM and CDR2 ANQGSEA come from the germline V gene. After removal of 4 bases from V and 2 bases from J, the junction contained 6 bases not matched to a gene. The CDR3 sequence is CSVAQGAANTEAFF. CDR3 nucleotides: TGCAGCGTTGCCCAGGGGGCGGCAAACACTGAAGCTTTCTTT.

The chain links TRBV5-8 to TRBJ2-3, with 7 bases that match TRBD1. V dropped 4 bases and J dropped 0; count of bases not matched to a gene: 11. The germline gives CDR1 SGHTS, CDR2 YDEGEE. The CDR3 contains 17 residues. The CDR3 DNA is TGTGCCAGCAGCAAACTACAGGGGCTGGCTAGCACAGATACGCAGTATTTT. It encodes CASSKLQGLASTDTQYF.

The V gene is TRBV5-1, the J gene TRBJ2-2; 12 positions agree with TRBD1. CDR1 and CDR2 from the germline V gene are SGHRS and YFSETQ. With 2 bases clipped from V and 6 bases from J, the junction kept 5 bases outside the gene matches. This CDR3 comprises 16 residues. The CDR3 DNA follows: TGCGCCAGCAGCTTCACCGGGACAGGGGGCTCCGGGGAGCTGTTTTTT. Translating gives CASSFTGTGGSGELFF.

The genes are TRBV19 and TRBJ2-3; 8 nucleotides line up with TRBD2. The CDR3 covers 14 residues. Germline V gene data show CDR1 as LNHDA and CDR2 as SQIVND (reference sequence). V dropped 3 bases and J dropped 4; count of bases not matched to a gene: 3. The CDR3 here is CASSILAGSDTQYF. CDR3 DNA sequence: TGTGCCAGTAGTATCTTAGCGGGGTCAGATACGCAGTATTTT.

The chain combines TRBV5-5 with TRBJ1-2; D uncertain. V lost 0 bases and J 5 bases, leaving 14 bases between the germline ends. This CDR3 has 15 residues. Per germline, CDR1 SGHKS and CDR2 YYEKEE (reference sequence). The CDR3 protein is CASSLAPDGEYGYTF. CDR3 nucleotide sequence: TGTGCCAGCAGCTTGGCTCCAGACGGGGAATATGGCTACACCTTC.

This clone was recorded only once. The V gene is TRBV9, the J gene TRBJ2-3, with D unclear. The germline V and J ends were trimmed by 0 bases and 2 bases, with 13 bases remaining between them. This CDR3 is 16 amino acids long. CDR1 is SGDLS, CDR2 YYNGEE, per germline. The CDR3 region is CASSVEVRGYTDTQYF. CDR3 DNA sequence: TGTGCCAGCAGCGTAGAGGTTAGAGGCTACACAGATACGCAGTATTTT.

CDR3 protein: CASSQSGTGNEKLFF. The CDR3 DNA reads as TGCGCCAGCAGCCAATCAGGGACAGGGAATGAAAAACTGTTTTTT. The chain employs TRBV4-1 and TRBJ1-4; 9 bases match TRBD1. V was clipped by 2 bases and J by 5 bases; unmatched bases: 3. This CDR3 comprises 15 residues. Germline assignment: CDR1 MGHRA and CDR2 YSYEKL.

In its sample, this clone was seen once. The chain combines TRBV5-1 with TRBJ1-4; 7 positions match TRBD1. V dropped 0 bases and J dropped 0; count of bases not matched to a gene: 2. The CDR3 covers 16 residues. CDR1 is SGHRS and CDR2 is YFSETQ in the germline V gene. CDR3 DNA sequence: TGCGCCAGCAGCTTGGGAACAGGGGCAACTAATGAAAAACTGTTTTTT. Translated, it gives CASSLGTGATNEKLFF.

In DNA form, the CDR3 reads TGTGCCAGCAGCTTTCCAGGGGCTGGAAACACCATATATTTT. It translates to CASSFPGAGNTIYF. The chain recombines TRBV5-4 with TRBJ1-3, with D perhaps matching TRBD1 (6 bases). Germline CDR1 and CDR2: SGHNT and YYREEE (reference sequence). Trimming left V 2 bases short and J 2 bases short, with 8 bases between. The CDR3 is made up of 14 amino acids.